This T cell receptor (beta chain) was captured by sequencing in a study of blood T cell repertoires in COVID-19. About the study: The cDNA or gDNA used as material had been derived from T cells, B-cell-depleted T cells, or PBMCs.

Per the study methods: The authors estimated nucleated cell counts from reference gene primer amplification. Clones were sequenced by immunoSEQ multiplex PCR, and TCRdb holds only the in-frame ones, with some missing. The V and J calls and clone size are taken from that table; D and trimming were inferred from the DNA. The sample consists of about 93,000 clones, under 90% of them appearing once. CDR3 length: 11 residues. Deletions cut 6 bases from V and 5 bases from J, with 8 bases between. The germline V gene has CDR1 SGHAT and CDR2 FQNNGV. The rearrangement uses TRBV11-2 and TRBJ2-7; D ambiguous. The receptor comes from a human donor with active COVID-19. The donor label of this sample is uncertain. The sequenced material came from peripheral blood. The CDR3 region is CASRLMHEQYF. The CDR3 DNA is TGTGCCAGCAGACTTATGCACGAGCAGTACTTC.